This TCR beta chain was observed in a study of identical twins (TCRdb year 2016). Turning to the overall study: TCR alpha and beta repertoires from monozygotic twins, unrelated adults of various ages and cord blood were deep-sequenced to test whether fetal clonotypes persist. To rule out contamination, the twin experiments were replicated at different times with different library preparation protocols. What the authors observed across the whole study: Out-of-frame TCR alpha sharing in monozygotic twins was systematically underestimated by recombination models, whereas sharing between unrelated individuals was in agreement with the recombination models. Fewer insertions were carried by abundant cord blood beta clonotypes, a similar but weaker trend appeared in young adult naive repertoires, and no such trend appeared in memory repertoires. Because the same donors could not be followed over many years, the conclusions depended on cross-sectional statistical analysis. Compared with coincidental sharing between unrelated individuals, out-of-frame TCR alpha sequences shared between twins showed an excess of sequences with low generation probability. The excess sharing between twins in beta out-of-frame sequences was weaker because fewer shared sequences reduced the signal-to-noise ratio. Invariant T cells such as MAIT and iNKT could partly confound zero-insertion analyses, though diverse VJ usage argued against this for most clonotypes.

Library generation was performed with 5' RACE. The sequencing machine was an Illumina HiSeq 2000. Template switching added a universal primer binding site, and the final cDNA carried a unique molecular identifier that allowed TCR cDNA molecules to be counted accurately. First-strand cDNA for TCR alpha and beta chains was synthesized from specific primers in the conserved constant-segment region. To control for contamination, each cDNA library was double barcoded with a SMART-Mk sample barcode plus Illumina barcodes. TruSeq adapter sequences along with Illumina sample barcodes were introduced in two successive PCR steps. The Illumina HiSeq platform was used with custom primers to sequence TCR alpha and beta cDNA libraries. In the authors' own workflow: Raw reads were processed with MiGEC to extract unique molecular identifiers, and MiXCR was used to determine CDR3 positions. For each individual, recombination models were inferred using an EM algorithm with the repgenHMM and IGoR tools. Shared clonotype analysis was performed with the tcR package in R, normalizing sharing by the product of cloneset sizes. To study raw recombination free of thymic and clonal selection effects, out-of-frame nonproductive sequences were analyzed. The public reads were reprocessed in TCRdb via fastp at Q25 and MiXCR, keeping in-frame beta chains. All rows with the same CDR3 protein become a single entry with the most common DNA and genes. It is TCRdb's table, rather than the study itself, that gives the V and J calls and clone size. In this sample the table shows around 250,000 distinct CDR3 sequences, 9.5% to 15% of which occur a single time. In total, the top ten clones hold around 4% of the sample.

Only healthy Caucasian donors were included. Three pairs of female monozygotic twins, all aged about 18 to 30 years, made up the twin cohort. Miltenyi CD45RO+ enrichment and human naive T-cell isolation kits were used to isolate memory (CD45RO+) and naive T cells from PBMC. Worth noting for this clonotype: No antigen is known for it. One base away there is no much larger clone; base qualities are not given.

This same sample was also taken into another study, of yellow fever vaccine responses in identical twins. From that second study: According to the authors, the vaccine-induced T cell response in identical twins seemed to be partly convergent and partly specific to each individual. In identical twins, the study followed T cell clones that responded to the vaccine with precision.

The sequencing sample was made of memory (CD45RO+) T cells sorted from blood. The cell subset or site label, read with the paper, signifies: CD45RO+ enriched T cells. This sequence was found in a young woman in good health.

The CDR3 in this case is CSAQGPSSYEQYF. In nucleotide form, the sequence is TGCAGTGCCCAGGGACCGAGCTCCTACGAGCAGTACTTC. The rearranged segments are TRBV20-1 and TRBJ2-7; the D gene may be TRBD1 or TRBD2, since each aligns over 5 bases. Including the terminal cysteine and phenylalanine, the CDR3 comprises 13 residues. The retained sequence is limited to the CDR3, 39 bases, with the frame set at the first base. V is cut by 6 bases and J by 0 bases, and the space between the germline ends is 12 bases. Based on the germline V gene (reference sequence), the CDR1 and CDR2 sequences are DFQATT and SNEGSKA.